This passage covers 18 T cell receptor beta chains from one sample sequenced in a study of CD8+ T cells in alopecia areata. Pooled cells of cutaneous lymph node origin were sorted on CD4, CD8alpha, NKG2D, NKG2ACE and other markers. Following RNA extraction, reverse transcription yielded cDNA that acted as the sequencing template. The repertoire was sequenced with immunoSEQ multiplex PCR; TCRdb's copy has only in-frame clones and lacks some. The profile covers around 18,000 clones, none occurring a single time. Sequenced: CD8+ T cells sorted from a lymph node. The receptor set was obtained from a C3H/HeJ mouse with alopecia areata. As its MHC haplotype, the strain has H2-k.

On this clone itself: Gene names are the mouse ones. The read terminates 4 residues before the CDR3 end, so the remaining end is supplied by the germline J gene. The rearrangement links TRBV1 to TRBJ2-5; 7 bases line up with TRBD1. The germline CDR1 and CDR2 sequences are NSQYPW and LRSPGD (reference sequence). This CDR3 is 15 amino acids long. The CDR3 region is CTCSAEQGKGDTQYF. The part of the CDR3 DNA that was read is TGCACCTGCAGTGCAGAACAGGGGAAAGGAGAC.

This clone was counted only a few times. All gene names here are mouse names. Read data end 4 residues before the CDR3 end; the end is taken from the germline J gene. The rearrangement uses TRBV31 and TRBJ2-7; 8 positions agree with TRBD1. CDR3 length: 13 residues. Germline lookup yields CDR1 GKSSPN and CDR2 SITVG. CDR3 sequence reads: CAWSLQGADEQYF. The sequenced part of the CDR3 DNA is TGTGCCTGGAGTCTCCAGGGGGCGGAT.

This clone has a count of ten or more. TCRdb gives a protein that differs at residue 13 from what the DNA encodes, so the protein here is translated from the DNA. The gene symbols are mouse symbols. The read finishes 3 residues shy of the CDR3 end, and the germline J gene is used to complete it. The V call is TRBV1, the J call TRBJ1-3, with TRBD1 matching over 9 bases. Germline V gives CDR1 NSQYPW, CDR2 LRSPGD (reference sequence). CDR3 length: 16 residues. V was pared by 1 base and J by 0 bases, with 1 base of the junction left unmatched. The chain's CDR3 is CTCSAATGGSGNTLYF. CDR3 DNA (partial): TGCACCTGCAGTGCAGCGACAGGGGGTTCTGGAAATACG.

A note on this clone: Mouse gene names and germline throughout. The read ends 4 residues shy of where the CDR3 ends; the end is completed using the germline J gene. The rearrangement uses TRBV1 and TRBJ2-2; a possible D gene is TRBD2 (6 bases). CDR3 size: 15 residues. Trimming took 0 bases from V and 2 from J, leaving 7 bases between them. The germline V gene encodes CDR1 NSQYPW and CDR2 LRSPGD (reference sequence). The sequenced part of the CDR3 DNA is TGCACCTGCAGTGCAGACCTGGGGAACACCGGG. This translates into CTCSADLGNTG. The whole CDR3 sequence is CTCSADLGNTGQLYF.

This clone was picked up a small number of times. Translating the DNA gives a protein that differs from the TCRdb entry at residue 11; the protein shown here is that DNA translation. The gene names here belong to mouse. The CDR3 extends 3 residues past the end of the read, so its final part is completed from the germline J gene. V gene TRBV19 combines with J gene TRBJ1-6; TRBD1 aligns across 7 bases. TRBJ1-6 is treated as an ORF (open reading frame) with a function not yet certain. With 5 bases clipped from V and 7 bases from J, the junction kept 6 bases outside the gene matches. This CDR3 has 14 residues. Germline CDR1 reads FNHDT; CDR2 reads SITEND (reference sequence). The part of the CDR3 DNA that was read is TGTGCCAGCAGGTACGGGACAGCCAATTCGCCC. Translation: CASRYGTANSP. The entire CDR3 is CASRYGTANSPLYF.

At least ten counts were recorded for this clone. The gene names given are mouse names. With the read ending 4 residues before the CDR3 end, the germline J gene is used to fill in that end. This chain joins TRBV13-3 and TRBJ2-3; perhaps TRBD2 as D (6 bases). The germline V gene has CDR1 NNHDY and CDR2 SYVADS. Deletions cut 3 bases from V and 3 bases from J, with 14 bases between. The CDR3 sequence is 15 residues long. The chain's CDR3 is CASSAGLGAAETLYF. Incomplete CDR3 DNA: TGTGCCAGCAGTGCGGGACTCGGGGCAGCAGAA.

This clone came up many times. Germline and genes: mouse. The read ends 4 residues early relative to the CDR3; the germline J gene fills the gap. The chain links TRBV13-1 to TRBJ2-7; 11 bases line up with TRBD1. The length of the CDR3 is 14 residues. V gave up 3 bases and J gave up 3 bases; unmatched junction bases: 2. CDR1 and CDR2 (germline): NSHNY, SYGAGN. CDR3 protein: CASSVGQGDYEQYF. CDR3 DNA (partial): TGTGCCAGCAGTGTGGGACAGGGGGACTAT.

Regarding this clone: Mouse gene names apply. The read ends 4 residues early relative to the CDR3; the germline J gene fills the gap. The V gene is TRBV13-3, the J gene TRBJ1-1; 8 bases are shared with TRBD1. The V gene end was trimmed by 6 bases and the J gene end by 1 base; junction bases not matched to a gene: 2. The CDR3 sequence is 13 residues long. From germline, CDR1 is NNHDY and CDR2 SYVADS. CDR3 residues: CASMGQENTEVFF. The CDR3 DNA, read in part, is TGTGCCAGCATGGGACAGGAAAACACA.

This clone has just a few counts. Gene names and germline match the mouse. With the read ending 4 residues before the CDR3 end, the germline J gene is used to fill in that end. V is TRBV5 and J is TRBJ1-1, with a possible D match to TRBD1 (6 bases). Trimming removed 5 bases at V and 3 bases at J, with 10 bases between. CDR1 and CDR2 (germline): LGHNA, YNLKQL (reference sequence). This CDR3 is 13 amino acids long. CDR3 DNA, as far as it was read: TGTGCCAGCAGCTCAGGGGTGGACACA. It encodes CASSSGVDT. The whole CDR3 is CASSSGVDTEVFF.

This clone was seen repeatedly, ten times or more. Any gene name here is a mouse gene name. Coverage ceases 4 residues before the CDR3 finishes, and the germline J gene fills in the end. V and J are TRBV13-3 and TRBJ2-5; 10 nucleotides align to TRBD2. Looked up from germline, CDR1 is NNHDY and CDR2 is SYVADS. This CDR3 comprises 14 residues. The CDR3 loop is CASSGGTGVDTQYF. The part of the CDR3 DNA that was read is TGTGCCAGCAGTGGGGGGACTGGGGTCGAC.

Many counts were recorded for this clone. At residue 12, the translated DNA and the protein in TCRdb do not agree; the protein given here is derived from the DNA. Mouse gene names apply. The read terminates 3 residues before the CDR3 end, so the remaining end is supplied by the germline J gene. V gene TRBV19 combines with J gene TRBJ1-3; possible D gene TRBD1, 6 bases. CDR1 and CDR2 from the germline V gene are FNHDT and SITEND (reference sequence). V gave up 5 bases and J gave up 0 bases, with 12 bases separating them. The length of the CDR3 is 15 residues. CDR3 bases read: TGTGCCAGCAGCCCGGGACAAAATTCTGGAAATACG. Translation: CASSPGQNSGNT. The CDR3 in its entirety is CASSPGQNSGNTLYF.

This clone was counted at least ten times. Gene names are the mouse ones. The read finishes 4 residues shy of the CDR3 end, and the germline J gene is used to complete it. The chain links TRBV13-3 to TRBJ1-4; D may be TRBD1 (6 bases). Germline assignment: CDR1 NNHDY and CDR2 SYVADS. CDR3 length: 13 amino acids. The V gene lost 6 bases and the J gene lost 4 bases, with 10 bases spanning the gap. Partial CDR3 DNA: TGTGCCAGCAACCGGGACAACAACGAA. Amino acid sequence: CASNRDNNE. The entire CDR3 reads CASNRDNNERLFF.

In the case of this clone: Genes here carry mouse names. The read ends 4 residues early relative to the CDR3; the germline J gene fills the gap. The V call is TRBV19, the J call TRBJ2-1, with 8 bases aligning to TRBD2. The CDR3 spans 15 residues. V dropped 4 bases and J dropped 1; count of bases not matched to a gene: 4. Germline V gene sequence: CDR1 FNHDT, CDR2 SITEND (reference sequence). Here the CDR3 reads CASSRSGGNYAEQFF. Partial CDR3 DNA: TGTGCCAGCAGTCGATCTGGGGGGAACTATGCT.

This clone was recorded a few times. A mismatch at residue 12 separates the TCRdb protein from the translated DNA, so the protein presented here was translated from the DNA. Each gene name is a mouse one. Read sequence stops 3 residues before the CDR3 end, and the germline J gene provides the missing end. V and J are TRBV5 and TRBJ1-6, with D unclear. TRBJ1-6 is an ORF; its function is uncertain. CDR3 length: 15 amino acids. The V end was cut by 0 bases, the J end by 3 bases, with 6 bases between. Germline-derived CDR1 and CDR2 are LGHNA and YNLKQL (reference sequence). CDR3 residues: CASSQDQVYNSPLYF. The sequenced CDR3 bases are TGTGCCAGCAGCCAAGACCAGGTCTATAATTCGCCC.

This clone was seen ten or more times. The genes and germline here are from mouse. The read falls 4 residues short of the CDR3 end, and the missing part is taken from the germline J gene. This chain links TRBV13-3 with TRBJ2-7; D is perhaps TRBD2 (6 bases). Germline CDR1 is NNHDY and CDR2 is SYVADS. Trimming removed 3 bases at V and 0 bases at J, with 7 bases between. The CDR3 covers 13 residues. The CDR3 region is CASSGLDSYEQYF. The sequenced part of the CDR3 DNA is TGTGCCAGCAGTGGACTGGACTCCTAT.

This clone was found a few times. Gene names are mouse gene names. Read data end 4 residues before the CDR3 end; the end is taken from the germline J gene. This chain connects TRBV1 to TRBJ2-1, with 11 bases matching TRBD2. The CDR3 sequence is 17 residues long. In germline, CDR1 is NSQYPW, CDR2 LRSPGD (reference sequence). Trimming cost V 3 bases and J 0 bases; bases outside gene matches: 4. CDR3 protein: CTCSARLGGYNYAEQFF. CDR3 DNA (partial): TGCACCTGCAGTGCCCGACTGGGGGGGTATAACTATGCT.

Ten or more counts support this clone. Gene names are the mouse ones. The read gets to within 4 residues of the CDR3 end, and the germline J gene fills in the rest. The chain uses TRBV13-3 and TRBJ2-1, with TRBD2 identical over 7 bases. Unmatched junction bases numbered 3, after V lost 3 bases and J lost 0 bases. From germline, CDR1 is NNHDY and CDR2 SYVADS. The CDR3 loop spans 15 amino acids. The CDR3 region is CASSGTGYNYAEQFF. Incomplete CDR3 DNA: TGTGCCAGCAGTGGGACTGGATATAACTATGCT.

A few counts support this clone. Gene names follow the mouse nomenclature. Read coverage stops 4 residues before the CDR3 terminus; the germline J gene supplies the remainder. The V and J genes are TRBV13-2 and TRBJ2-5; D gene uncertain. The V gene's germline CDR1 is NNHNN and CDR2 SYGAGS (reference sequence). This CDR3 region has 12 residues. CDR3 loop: CASGVLRDTQYF. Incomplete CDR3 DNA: TGTGCCAGCGGTGTACTGAGGGAC.